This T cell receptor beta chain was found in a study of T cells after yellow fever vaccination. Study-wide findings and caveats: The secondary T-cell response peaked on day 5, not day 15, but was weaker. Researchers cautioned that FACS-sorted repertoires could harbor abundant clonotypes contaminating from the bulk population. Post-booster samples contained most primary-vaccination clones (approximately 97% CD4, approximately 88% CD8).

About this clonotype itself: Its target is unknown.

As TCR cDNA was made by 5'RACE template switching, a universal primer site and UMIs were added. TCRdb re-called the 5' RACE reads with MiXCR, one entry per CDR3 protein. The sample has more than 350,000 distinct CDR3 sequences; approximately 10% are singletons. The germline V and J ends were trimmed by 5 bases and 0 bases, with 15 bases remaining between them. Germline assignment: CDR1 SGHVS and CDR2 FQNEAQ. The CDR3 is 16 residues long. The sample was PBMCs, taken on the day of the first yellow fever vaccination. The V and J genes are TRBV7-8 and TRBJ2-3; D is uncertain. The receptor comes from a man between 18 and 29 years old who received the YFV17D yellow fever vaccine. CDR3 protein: CASSPNTYSSTDTQYF. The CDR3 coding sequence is TGTGCCAGCAGCCCAAACACATACTCTAGCACAGATACGCAGTATTTT.